This TCR beta chain derives from a study of shared clonotypes between healthy human individuals. Findings and caveats of the study: As a rule, naive subsets had a larger estimated richness than memory subsets. Measured sharing among donors was expected to vary with sequencing depth. Sorted-subset sequencing was shown by rarefaction to be incomplete despite large depth.

Naive CD8 cells comprised CD45RO-negative, CCR7-positively selected cells, excluding terminally differentiated effector memory CD45RA+ cells. Concerning this clone itself: The antigen is undetermined.

In the original processing: Quality scores were absent from the junction-only immunoSEQ sequences, so filtering differed. The assay was immunoSEQ multiplex PCR, and TCRdb's table has in-frame clones only and misses some. V, J and clone size are taken as reported in that table, and D and trimming were inferred from the DNA itself. Among about 820,000 clones listed, almost 95% were seen once. Sequenced material: naive CD8+ T cells sorted from blood. The TCR sequence derives from a man aged 25 to 45 in good health.

CDR3 bases: TGCAGCGTTGACCTGGGGCTTTACGAGCAGTACTTC. Its protein product is CSVDLGLYEQYF. J is TRBJ2-7 and V is TRBV29-1; weak D call: TRBD1 (5 bases). The CDR3 is made up of 12 amino acids. Germline values: CDR1 SQVTM, CDR2 ANQGSEA. Trimming shortened V by 3 bases and J by 4 bases, and 10 bases separated the two germline ends.